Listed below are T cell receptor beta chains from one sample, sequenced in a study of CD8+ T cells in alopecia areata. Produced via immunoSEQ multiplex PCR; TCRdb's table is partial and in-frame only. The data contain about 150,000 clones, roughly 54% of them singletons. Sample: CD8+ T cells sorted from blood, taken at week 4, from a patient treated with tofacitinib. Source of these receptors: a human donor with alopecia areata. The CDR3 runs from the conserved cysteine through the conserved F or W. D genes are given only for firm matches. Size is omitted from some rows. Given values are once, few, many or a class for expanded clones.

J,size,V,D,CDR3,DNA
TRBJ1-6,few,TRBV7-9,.,CASSAGKAPLHF,TGTGCCAGCAGCGCGGGCAAGGCACCCCTCCACTTT
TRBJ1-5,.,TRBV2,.,CASSDGDTLDQPQHF,TGTGCCAGCAGTGACGGGGACACGTTGGATCAGCCCCAGCATTTT
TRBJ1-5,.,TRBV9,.,CARKSSYQHF,TGTGCCAGGAAGAGCAGCTACCAGCATTTT
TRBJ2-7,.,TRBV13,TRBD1,CASSSQDREQYF,TGTGCCAGCAGCTCCCAGGACAGGGAGCAGTACTTC
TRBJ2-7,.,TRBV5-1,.,CASSPPADSYEQYF,TGCGCCAGCAGCCCGCCGGCCGACAGCTACGAGCAGTACTTC
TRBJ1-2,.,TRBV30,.,CAWTDSYGYTF,TGTGCCTGGACGGATTCCTATGGCTACACCTTC
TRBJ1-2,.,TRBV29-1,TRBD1,CSVETGTANVGSYGYTF,TGCAGCGTCGAGACAGGGACCGCGAACGTTGGGAGCTATGGCTACACCTTC
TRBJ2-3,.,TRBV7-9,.,CASSSQPDTQYF,TGTGCCAGCAGCTCGCAACCCGATACGCAGTATTTT
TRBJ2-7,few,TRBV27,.,CASSLQPTGREQYF,TGTGCCAGCAGCCTCCAGCCGACAGGGAGGGAGCAGTACTTC
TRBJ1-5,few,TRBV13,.,CASSLGTGGSNQPQHF,TGTGCCAGCAGCTTAGGGACAGGAGGTAGCAATCAGCCCCAGCATTTT
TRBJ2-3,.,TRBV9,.,CASSVGGSTDTQYF,TGTGCCAGCAGCGTCGGTGGAAGCACAGATACGCAGTATTTT
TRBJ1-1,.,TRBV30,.,CAWSVGGTEAFF,TGTGCCTGGAGTGTAGGGGGCACTGAAGCTTTCTTT
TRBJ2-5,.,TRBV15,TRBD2,CATTRGGEETQYF,TGTGCCACCACCCGGGGAGGGGAAGAGACCCAGTACTTC
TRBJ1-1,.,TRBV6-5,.,CASSFNQGASNTEAFF,TGTGCCAGCAGTTTTAATCAGGGAGCCTCGAACACTGAAGCTTTCTTT
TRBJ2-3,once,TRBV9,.,CASSVQWADTQYF,TGTGCCAGCAGCGTACAATGGGCAGATACGCAGTATTTT
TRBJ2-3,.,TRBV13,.,CASSPGVDTQYF,TGTGCCAGCAGCCCAGGGGTGGATACGCAGTATTTT
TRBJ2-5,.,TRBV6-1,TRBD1,CASSESPRQGSKTQYF,TGTGCCAGCAGTGAATCGCCAAGACAGGGGTCAAAGACCCAGTACTTC